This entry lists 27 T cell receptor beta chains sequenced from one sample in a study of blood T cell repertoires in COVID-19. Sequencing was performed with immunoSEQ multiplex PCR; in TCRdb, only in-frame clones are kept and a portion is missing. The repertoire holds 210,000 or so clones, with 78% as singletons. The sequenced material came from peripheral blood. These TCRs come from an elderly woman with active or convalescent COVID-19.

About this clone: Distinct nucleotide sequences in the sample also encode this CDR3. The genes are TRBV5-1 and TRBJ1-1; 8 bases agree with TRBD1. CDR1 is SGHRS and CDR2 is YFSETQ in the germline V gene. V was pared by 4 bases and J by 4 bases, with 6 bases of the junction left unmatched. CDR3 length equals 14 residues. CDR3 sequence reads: CASSPDRVATEAFF. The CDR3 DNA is TGCGCCAGCAGCCCGGACAGGGTAGCCACTGAAGCTTTCTTT.

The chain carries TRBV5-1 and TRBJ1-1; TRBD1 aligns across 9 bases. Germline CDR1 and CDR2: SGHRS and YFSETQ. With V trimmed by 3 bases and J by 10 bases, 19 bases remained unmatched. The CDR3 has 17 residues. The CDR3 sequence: CASSWGPGTGTPLGAFF. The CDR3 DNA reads TGCGCCAGCAGCTGGGGGCCCGGGACAGGGACTCCCTTGGGAGCTTTCTTT. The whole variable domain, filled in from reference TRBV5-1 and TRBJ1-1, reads KAGVTQTPRYLIKTRGQQVTLSCSPISGHRSVSWYQQTPGQGLQFLFEYFSETQRNKGNFPGRFSGRQFSNSRSEMNVSTLELGDSALYLCASSWGPGTGTPLGAFFGQGTRLTVV.

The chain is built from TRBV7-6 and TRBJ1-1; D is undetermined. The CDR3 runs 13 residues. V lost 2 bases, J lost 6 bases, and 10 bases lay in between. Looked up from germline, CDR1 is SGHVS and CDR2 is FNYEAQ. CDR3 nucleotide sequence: TGTGCCAGCAGCTTACGCGGGGTTTCTGAAGCTTTCTTT. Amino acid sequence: CASSLRGVSEAFF.

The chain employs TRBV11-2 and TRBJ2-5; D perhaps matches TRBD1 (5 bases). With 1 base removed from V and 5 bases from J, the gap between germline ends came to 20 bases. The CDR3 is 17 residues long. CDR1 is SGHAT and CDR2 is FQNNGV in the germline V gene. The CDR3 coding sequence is TGTGCCAGCAGCTTAGTTCCGTGGGGCAGAGATCGGGAGACCCAGTACTTC. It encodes CASSLVPWGRDRETQYF.

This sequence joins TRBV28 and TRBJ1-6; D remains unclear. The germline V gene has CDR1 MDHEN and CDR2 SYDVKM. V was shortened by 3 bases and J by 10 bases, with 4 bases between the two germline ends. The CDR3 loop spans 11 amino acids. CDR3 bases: TGTGCCAGCAGTTTCTTCTCACCCCTCCACTTT. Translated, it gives CASSFFSPLHF.

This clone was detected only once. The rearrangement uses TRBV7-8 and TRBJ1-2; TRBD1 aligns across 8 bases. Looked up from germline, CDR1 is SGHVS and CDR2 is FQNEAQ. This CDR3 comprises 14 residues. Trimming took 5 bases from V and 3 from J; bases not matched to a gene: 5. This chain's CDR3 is CASSPDRGDYGYTF. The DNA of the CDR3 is TGTGCCAGCAGCCCCGACAGGGGTGACTATGGCTACACCTTC. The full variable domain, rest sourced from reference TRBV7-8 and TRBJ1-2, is GAGVSQSPRYKVAKRGQDVALRCDPISGHVSLFWYQQALGQGPEFLTYFQNEAQLDKSGLPSDRFFAERPEGSVSTLKIQRTQQEDSAVYLCASSPDRGDYGYTFGSGTRLTVV.

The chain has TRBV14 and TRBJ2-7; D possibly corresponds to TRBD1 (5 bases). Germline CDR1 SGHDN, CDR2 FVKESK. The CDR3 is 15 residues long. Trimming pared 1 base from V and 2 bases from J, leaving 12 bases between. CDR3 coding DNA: TGTGCCAGCAGCCAAGCGCTCGACAGACCCTACGAGCAGTACTTC. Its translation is CASSQALDRPYEQYF.

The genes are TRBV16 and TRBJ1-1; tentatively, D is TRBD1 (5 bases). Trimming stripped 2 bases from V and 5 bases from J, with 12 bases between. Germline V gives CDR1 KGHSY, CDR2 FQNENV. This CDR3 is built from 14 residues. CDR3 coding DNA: TGTGCCAGCAGCCAAGTCAGGGTGGGGACTGAAGCTTTCTTT. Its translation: CASSQVRVGTEAFF. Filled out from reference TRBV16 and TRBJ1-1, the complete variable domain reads GEEVAQTPKHLVRGEGQKAKLYCAPIKGHSYVFWYQQVLKNEFKFLISFQNENVFDETGMPKERFSAKCLPNSPCSLEIQATKLEDSAVYFCASSQVRVGTEAFFGQGTRLTVV.

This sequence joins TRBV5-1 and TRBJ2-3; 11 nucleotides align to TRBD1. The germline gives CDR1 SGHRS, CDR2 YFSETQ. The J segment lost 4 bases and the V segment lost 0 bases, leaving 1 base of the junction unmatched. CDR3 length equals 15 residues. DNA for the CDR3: TGCGCCAGCAGCTTGGGGGGACAGGGGGCAGATACGCAGTATTTT. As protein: CASSLGGQGADTQYF.

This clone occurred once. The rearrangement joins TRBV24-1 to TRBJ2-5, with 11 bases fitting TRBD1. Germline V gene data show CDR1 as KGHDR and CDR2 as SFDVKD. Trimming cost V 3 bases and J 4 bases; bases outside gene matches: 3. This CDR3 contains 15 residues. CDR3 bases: TGTGCCACCAGTGATGGACAGGGGGCCGGAGAGACCCAGTACTTC. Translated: CATSDGQGAGETQYF.

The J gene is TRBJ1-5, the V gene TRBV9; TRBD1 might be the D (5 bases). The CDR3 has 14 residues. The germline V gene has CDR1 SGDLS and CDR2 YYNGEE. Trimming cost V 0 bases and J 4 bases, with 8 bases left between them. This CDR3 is CASSVGPGNQPQHF. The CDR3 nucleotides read TGTGCCAGCAGCGTAGGTCCAGGGAATCAGCCCCAGCATTTT.

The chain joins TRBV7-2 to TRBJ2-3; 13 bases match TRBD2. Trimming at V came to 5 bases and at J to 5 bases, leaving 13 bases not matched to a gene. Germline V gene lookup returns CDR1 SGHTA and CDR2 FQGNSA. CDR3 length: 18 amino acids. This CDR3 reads CASSGRLAGGQRGDTQYF. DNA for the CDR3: TGTGCCAGCAGCGGCAGACTAGCGGGGGGCCAAAGAGGAGATACGCAGTATTTT.

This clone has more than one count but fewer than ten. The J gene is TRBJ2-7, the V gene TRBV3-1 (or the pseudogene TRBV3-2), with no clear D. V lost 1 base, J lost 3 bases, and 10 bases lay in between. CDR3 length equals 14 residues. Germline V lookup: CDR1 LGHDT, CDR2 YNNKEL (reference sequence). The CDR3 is CASSQGLAVYEQYF. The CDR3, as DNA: TGTGCCAGCAGCCAAGGCTTGGCCGTCTACGAGCAGTACTTC.

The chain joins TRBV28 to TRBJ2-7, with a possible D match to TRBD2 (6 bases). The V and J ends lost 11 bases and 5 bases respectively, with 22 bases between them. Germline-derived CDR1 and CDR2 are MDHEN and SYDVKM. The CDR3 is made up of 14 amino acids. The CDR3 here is CAARRDSRRNEQYF. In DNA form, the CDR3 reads TGTGCCGCCAGAAGGGACTCCCGTAGAAACGAGCAGTACTTC.

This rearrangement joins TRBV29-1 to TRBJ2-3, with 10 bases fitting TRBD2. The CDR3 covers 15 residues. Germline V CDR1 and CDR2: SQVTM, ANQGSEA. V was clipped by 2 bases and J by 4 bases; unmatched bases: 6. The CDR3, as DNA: TGCAGCGTTGAAAACAGCGGGGGGGCCTCAGATACGCAGTATTTT. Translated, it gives CSVENSGGASDTQYF.

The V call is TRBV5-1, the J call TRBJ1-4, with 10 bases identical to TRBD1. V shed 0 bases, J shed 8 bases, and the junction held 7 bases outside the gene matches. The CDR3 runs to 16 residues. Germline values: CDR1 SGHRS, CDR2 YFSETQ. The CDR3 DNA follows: TGCGCCAGCAGCTTGGAGGGACAGGGGATTGGAGAAAAACTGTTTTTT. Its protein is CASSLEGQGIGEKLFF.

CDR3 sequence reads: CASSKVGRNTEAFF. CDR3 bases: TGTGCCAGCAGCAAAGTCGGGAGGAACACTGAAGCTTTCTTT. This chain connects TRBV21-1 to TRBJ1-1. TRBV21-1 is termed a pseudogene. The CDR3 spans 14 residues.

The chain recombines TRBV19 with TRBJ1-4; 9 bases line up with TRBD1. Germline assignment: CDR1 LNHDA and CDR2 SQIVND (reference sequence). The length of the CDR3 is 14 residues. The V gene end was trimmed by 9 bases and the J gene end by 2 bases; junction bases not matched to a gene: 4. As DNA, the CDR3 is TGTGCCAGCGGACAGGGGCCTACTAATGAAAAACTGTTTTTT. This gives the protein CASGQGPTNEKLFF. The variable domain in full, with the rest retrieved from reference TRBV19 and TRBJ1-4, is DGGITQSPKYLFRKEGQNVTLSCEQNLNHDAMYWYRQDPGQGLRLIYYSQIVNDFQKGDIAEGYSVSREKKESFPLTVTSAQKNPTAFYLCASGQGPTNEKLFFGSGTQLSVL.

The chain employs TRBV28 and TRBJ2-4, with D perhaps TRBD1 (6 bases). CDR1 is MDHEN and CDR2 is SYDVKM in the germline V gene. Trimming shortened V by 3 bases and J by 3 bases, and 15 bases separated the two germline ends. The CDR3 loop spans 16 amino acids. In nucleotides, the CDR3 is TGTGCCAGCAGTTTGACCAGGGGTGGTGGCAAAAACATTCAGTACTTC. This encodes CASSLTRGGGKNIQYF. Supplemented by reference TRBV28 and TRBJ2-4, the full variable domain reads DVKVTQSSRYLVKRTGEKVFLECVQDMDHENMFWYRQDPGLGLRLIYFSYDVKMKEKGDIPEGYSVSREKKERFSLILESASTNQTSMYLCASSLTRGGGKNIQYFGAGTRLSVL.

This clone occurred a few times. The DNA for the CDR3 is TGTGCCAGCAGCAACAGGGGCCAGCCCCAGCATTTT. Protein sequence: CASSNRGQPQHF. This chain connects TRBV7-2 to TRBJ1-5; 7 positions match TRBD1. In germline, CDR1 is SGHTA, CDR2 FQGNSA. V shed 5 bases and J 7 bases; nucleotides not matched to a gene: 2. CDR3 length: 12 residues.

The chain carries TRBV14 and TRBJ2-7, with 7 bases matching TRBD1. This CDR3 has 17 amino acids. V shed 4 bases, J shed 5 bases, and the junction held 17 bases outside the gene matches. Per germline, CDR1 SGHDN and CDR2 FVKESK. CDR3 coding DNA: TGTGCCAGCAGCCCGGGACAGCTCACCCTTGCCGTCCACGAGCAGTACTTC. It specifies CASSPGQLTLAVHEQYF.

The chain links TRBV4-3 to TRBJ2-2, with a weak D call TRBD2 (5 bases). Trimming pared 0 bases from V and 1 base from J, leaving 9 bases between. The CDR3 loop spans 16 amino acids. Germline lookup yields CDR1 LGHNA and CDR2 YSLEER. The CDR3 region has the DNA TGCGCCAGCAGCCAAGAACGGGGTCTGAACACCGGGGAGCTGTTTTTT. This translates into CASSQERGLNTGELFF.

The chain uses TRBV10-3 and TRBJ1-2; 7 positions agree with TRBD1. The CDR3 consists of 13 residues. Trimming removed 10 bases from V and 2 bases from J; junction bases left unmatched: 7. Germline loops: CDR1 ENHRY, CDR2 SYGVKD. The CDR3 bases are TGTGCCAGCACAGGGGACCTAAACTATGGCTACACCTTC. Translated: CASTGDLNYGYTF.

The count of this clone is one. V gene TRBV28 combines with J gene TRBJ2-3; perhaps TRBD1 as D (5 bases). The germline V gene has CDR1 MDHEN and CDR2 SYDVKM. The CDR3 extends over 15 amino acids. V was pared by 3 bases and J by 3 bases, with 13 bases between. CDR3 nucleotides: TGTGCCAGCAGTTTGGTGCAGGGTGTTACAGATACGCAGTATTTT. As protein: CASSLVQGVTDTQYF.

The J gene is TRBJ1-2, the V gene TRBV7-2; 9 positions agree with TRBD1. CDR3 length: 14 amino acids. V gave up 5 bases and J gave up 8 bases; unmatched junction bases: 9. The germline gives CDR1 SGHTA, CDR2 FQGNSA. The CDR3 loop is CASSRTQGAEGYTF. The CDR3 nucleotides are TGTGCCAGCAGCCGGACACAGGGGGCGGAAGGCTACACCTTC.

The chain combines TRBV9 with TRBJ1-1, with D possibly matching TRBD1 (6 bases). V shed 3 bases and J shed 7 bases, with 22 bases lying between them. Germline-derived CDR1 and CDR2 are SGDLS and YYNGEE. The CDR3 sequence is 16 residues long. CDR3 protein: CASSALPGSGVGEAFF. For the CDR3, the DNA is TGTGCCAGCAGCGCCCTCCCCGGGTCAGGGGTTGGTGAAGCTTTCTTT.

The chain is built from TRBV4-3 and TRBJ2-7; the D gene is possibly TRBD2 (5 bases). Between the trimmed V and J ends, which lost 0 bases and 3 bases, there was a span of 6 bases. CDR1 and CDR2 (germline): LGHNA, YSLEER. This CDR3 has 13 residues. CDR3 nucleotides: TGCGCCAGCAGCCAAGACACTAGCTACGAGCAGTACTTC. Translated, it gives CASSQDTSYEQYF.